This T cell receptor (beta chain) derives from a study of cytomegalovirus exposure and HLA in healthy donors (dated by TCRdb to between 2016 and 2019). General notes on the study: An earlier analysis of some 620 of the donors reported approximately 260 Gb of sequence data and around 120 million unique TCR beta sequences obtained from about 170 million T cells. Typing coverage varied by locus: about 629-630 donors for A, B, C, DRB1 and DQB1; more than 500 for DQA1; about 570 for DPA1; roughly 470 for DPB1. An earlier analysis of 500 to 650 of the donors applied high-throughput TCR beta sequencing to assess whether each TCR beta V gene segment acted as functional or pseudogenic. Rather than drawing on any new phenotypic data, the later analysis identified candidate immune exposures from TCR beta sequences and the way those sequences occurred across donors. Along with the approximately 700-subject first cohort, a separate validation cohort of 120 different subjects was used. Every repertoire in the discovery cohort had been generated on one and the same sequencing platform. The study used immunosequencing to profile the T cell repertoires of hundreds of subjects and linked those repertoires to cytomegalovirus serostatus. Among 398 genotyped donors of the cohort, an average of approximately 240,000 unique TCR beta nucleotide sequences were sequenced per donor, roughly a sixth of them non-productive. A later analysis re-analyzed previously published TCR beta repertoires from 500 to 700 donors and added high-resolution HLA genotyping to study TCR occurrence patterns. The study aimed to test whether cataloging public T cell receptors could reveal signatures of past pathogen exposure. Genome-wide SNP genotypes for about 60% of the roughly 670 donors were used in a later genetic analysis, which treated that subset as a discovery cohort. Of the 300 to 450 genotyped donors, 70% to 90% were placed in the genetic ancestry cluster associated with self-reported Caucasian donors. To predict cytomegalovirus infection status, the study combined high-throughput TCR immunosequencing, statistical association of individual TCRs with disease status, and machine learning. Five DR-DQ haplotypes were handled as single units for association and clustering because linkage in the cohort was strong. An early release covering about 600 HLA-typed donors comprised about 310 gigabases of sequencing data and about 90 million unique TCR sequences. HLA typing included class I and class II loci at four-digit resolution. Donor age, sex, ethnicity and CMV serostatus were collected together with the repertoire data. What the work shows at the level of the full study, not this receptor alone: The cohort was sequenced for TCR beta chains only, and without alpha or paired-chain data the features that could be detected were limited. Compared with the roughly 670-donor mean, donors in an Asian-associated ancestry cluster had fewer N-insertions in productive TCRs, according to a later genetic analysis. A cluster of highly shared sequence variants was judged likely to represent a technical artifact of the sequencing pipeline. A later analysis associated roughly 17,000 TCR beta sequences with specific HLA alleles at a false discovery rate of 0.05. A further reported finding was that TCR beta sequences accurately predicted the HLA-A and HLA-B alleles for most subjects in the first cohort. While some public TCRs were present in many individuals, most TCR sequences turned up only very rarely across donors. A later genetic analysis associated a missense DCLRE1C variant with V-gene and J-gene trimming of TCR beta chains, and an independent cohort replicated the association. A total of fewer than 200 TCR beta chains were listed by the study as associated with cytomegalovirus. A few of the identified cytomegalovirus-associated TCR beta chains were confirmed in vitro to be specific for cytomegalovirus antigens. Cytomegalovirus status was reported to be diagnosed by the classifier with high specificity and sensitivity in both the original and validation cohorts. The authors suggested that the approach could potentially be generalized to other disease states and immunological phenotypes. In an earlier analysis of some 500 of the donors, most TCR beta V segments were observed in productive rearrangements about 87% or about 30% of the time, broadly matching IMGT annotations. According to a later analysis, most CMV-associated TCR beta chains appeared to be HLA-restricted, and the HLA associations seemed to be driven largely by CMV exposure. Because counts were too low, some 17 rarely observed V segments, including chromosome 9 orphons, were left out of the earlier analysis of approximately 580 of the donors. According to a later analysis, TCR association rates differed among HLA loci, with DRB1 alleles showing the most associated TCRs and HLA-C alleles showing the fewest. When HLA alleles, especially DR and DQ, strongly co-occurred, TCR associations were difficult to assign to individual alleles. Some IMGT-functional V segments, including TRBV6-2 and TRBV6-3, could not be distinguished by the 87-base-pair reads and were therefore excluded. In a later analysis, HLA-associated TCR beta chains were found to be more clonally expanded and to have lower generation probabilities than equally common non-associated chains. Because HLA typing was unavailable for some donors at each locus, only the typed subset was used in association tests. The only immune exposure information available for the cohort was CMV serostatus. A later analysis reported that several top co-occurrence clusters appeared linked to parvovirus B19, influenza, CMV and Epstein-Barr virus. Linkage disequilibrium might explain the correlated functional status among segregating V segments, but an unknown experimental factor could not be excluded. Presence/absence analyses assumed roughly uniform sequencing depth across donors, an assumption that may not hold.

The cohort consisted of some 730 healthy bone marrow donors. At the time of sampling, every cohort member was nominally healthy, though immune exposures that went unrecorded were likely present. The donor tested CMV seropositive and was one of the 289 seropositive cohort members. A peripheral blood sample was provided by each donor, and peripheral blood mononuclear cells were used for TCR beta sequencing. The Qiagen DNeasy Blood Extraction Kit was used to extract genomic DNA from the blood cell samples. About this clone itself: Which antigen it targets is not known. Qualities for individual bases were not recorded, and no much larger clone is one base off.

Reading from cysteine to phenylalanine, the CDR3 counts 19 amino acids. The DNA shown is the 57-base CDR3, in frame from base 1. The library was generated by the immunoSEQ multiplex PCR assay. For the multiplex PCR, a mixture combining 60 forward primers for TCR Vbeta segments and 13 reverse primers for TCR Jbeta segments was used. A multiplex PCR assay on genomic DNA amplified the CDR3 region of rearranged TCR beta genes. The amplified TCR beta libraries were sequenced on the Illumina HiSeq System as 87-base-pair reads. Turning to the authors' computational methods: Across the 640 or so repertoires, a later analysis counted 75 million to 90 million unique TCR beta chains, some 11 million of which were shared by at least two donors. To remove PCR and sequencing errors, raw reads were error-corrected and collapsed into unique sequences using a nearest-neighbor algorithm that merged closely related sequences. V, D and J gene segments were assigned by aligning CDR3 sequences to IMGT reference sequences. For a sequence to be retained, a match of at least six nucleotides to both a V gene segment and a J gene segment was required. Rearrangements were classified as productive when the CDR3 lacked stop codons and remained in frame with V and J, and all other rearrangements were classified as non-productive. Following IMGT convention, CDR3 was defined as the stretch from the second conserved V-encoded cysteine to the conserved J-encoded phenylalanine. In an earlier analysis of around 600 of the donors, sequences lacking an unambiguous match to a single V gene segment were excluded. In an earlier analysis of around 590 of the donors, a V segment was called functional when productive rearrangements were above 56.7%, and segregating when the standard deviation between donors exceeded 5%. To diagnose cytomegalovirus status from the catalog of TCR beta chain sequences, a statistical classification framework was built. V and J gene assignment, in a later analysis, came from comparing TCR nucleotide sequences with IMGT/GENE-DB human TR gene sequences. The TCRdist pipeline was used in a later analysis to assign CDR3 sequences and most-parsimonious VDJ recombination scenarios. In a later analysis, each TCR beta chain was defined by its CDR3 amino acid sequence together with its V-gene family, and reads without a unique V-gene family were excluded. A later analysis removed several hundred highly shared, low-generation-probability nucleotide sequences to deal with suspected cross-contamination and a sequencing artifact. For each public chain, a later analysis derived a clonal expansion index from normalized ranks of inferred template counts within each repertoire. In a later analysis, generation probabilities were computed with a VDJ recombination model fitted to out-of-frame rearrangements, and the resulting probabilities were checked against IGoR. In a later analysis, TCR-TCR, TCR-HLA and TCR-CMV co-occurrence was scored with hypergeometric tests, and a repertoire-size bias correction was applied to TCR pairs. A later analysis estimated false discovery rates by permuting HLA or CMV assignments 20 times. A later analysis grouped co-occurring TCRs with DBSCAN, adding TCRdist sequence similarity when clustering within HLA-allele-positive subsets. Co-occurrence clustering excluded repertoires with fewer than 30,000 or more than 120,000 public chains, plus five with anomalous nucleotide sharing. The table was pulled from immuneACCESS by TCRdb, which kept in-frame rearrangements only. Such tables lose some clones; where checked, under half of the loss comes from unresolved V genes, and the rest has no known cause. That table is the source of V, J and clone size, and D and trimming were worked out from the DNA. The sample profile shows 100,000 to 150,000 clones; under 85% of them were found once. Of the sample, about 4% falls within the top ten clones.

This receptor chain uses TRBV21-1 and TRBJ2-1; the tabulated D call, TRBD1, remains unverified against the DNA. TRBV21-1 is recorded as a pseudogene. This receptor was taken from a woman in her 50s in good health and CMV-seropositive. Sequenced input: PBMCs. This receptor has the CDR3 CASSNTEWSGQGFCNEQFF. The nucleotide sequence is TGTGCCAGCAGCAATACTGAGTGGTCGGGACAGGGGTTTTGCAATGAGCAGTTCTTC.